This entry features one T cell receptor (beta chain) sequence. These data belong to a study of cytomegalovirus exposure and HLA in healthy donors. V was pared by 6 bases and J by 2 bases, with 7 bases of the junction left unmatched. CDR3 length equals 15 residues. Germline values: CDR1 ENHRY, CDR2 SYGVKD. The PCR contained 60 Vbeta and 13 Jbeta primers. Sequencing used immunoSEQ multiplex PCR; TCRdb keeps in-frame clones, though not all of them. The data contain approximately 270,000 clones, about four fifths of them singletons. The TCR was taken from a girl aged 2-10 years in good health and CMV-seronegative. The V and J genes are TRBV10-3 and TRBJ2-1, with 7 nucleotides matching TRBD2. The sequencing sample was made of PBMCs. CDR3 in DNA: TGTGCCATCAGGGCATCTAGCGGAACCTACAATGAGCAGTTCTTC. This gives the protein CAIRASSGTYNEQFF.